The 23 T cell receptor beta chains below come from one sample, sequenced in a study of shared clonotypes between healthy human individuals. Here immunoSEQ multiplex PCR was the method, and the copy in TCRdb shows in-frame clones only, minus some. This table holds a few hundred thousand clones, 79% found once. Material for sequencing was PBMCs. Receptor source: a woman between 40 and 50 years old in good health. Some clones in this sample may be carry-over from other donors' samples.

The sample holds many counts of this clone. The sample has other DNA sequences that encode this CDR3 too. This rearrangement joins TRBV4-1 to TRBJ1-2; possibly TRBD1 for D (6 bases). The V end was cut by 4 bases, the J end by 2 bases, with 11 bases between. This CDR3 contains 14 residues. Looked up from germline, CDR1 is MGHRA and CDR2 is YSYEKL. CDR3 in amino acids: CASSPGQMNYGYTF. CDR3 sequence (DNA): TGCGCCAGCAGCCCCGGACAGATGAACTATGGCTACACCTTC.

The V and J genes are TRBV9 and TRBJ2-1, with 9 bases identical to TRBD2. Looked up from germline, CDR1 is SGDLS and CDR2 is YYNGEE. V shed 0 bases and J 7 bases; nucleotides not matched to a gene: 11. This CDR3 contains 17 residues. CDR3 protein: CASSVEPRGSGRNEQFF. The CDR3 bases are TGTGCCAGCAGCGTAGAACCACGGGGTAGCGGGAGAAATGAGCAGTTCTTC.

Note on this clone: Distinct nucleotide sequences in the sample also encode this CDR3. This rearrangement joins TRBV5-1 to TRBJ2-7, with 10 bases fitting TRBD2. The V segment lost 2 bases and the J segment 2 bases; nucleotides outside the gene matches: 1. The CDR3 is 14 amino acids. Germline V CDR1 and CDR2: SGHRS, YFSETQ. The CDR3 DNA is TGCGCCAGCAGCTTAGCGGGAGGGCCCTACGAGCAGTACTTC. It encodes CASSLAGGPYEQYF.

The chain has TRBV11-3 and TRBJ1-5; TRBD1 matches at 10 bases. Trimming took 0 bases from V and 3 from J; bases not matched to a gene: 5. The CDR3 consists of 17 residues. The germline V gene has CDR1 SGHNT and CDR2 YENEEA. CDR3 DNA sequence: TGTGCCAGCAGCTTAGATCGGGGACAGGGGTTCAATCAGCCCCAGCATTTT. Amino acid sequence: CASSLDRGQGFNQPQHF.

This chain uses TRBV18 with TRBJ1-2; no clear D gene. Germline CDR1 and CDR2: KGHSH and LQKENI. Between the trimmed V and J ends, which lost 2 bases and 5 bases, there was a span of 18 bases. The CDR3 is 16 residues long. CDR3 sequence reads: CASSPRSESATYGYTF. The CDR3 DNA follows: TGTGCCAGCTCACCAAGATCGGAGTCAGCAACTTATGGCTACACCTTC.

In its sample, this clone was seen a few times. The chain employs TRBV19 and TRBJ1-5; 9 positions agree with TRBD1. Trimming removed 5 bases from V and 6 bases from J; junction bases left unmatched: 8. The CDR3 contains 15 residues. Per the germline V gene, CDR1 is LNHDA and CDR2 is SQIVND (reference sequence). The CDR3 bases are TGTGCCAGTAGTCTTTCGACAGGGGGTGGTCAGCCCCAGCATTTT. It specifies CASSLSTGGGQPQHF.

The chain carries TRBV27 and TRBJ1-2, with D maybe TRBD1 (6 bases). There are 15 residues in the CDR3. From germline, CDR1 is MNHEY and CDR2 SMNVEV (reference sequence). V dropped 5 bases and J dropped 0 bases, with 13 bases sitting between them. The chain's CDR3 is CASSVTRGTNYGYTF. The DNA for the CDR3 is TGTGCCAGCAGTGTCACCAGGGGCACTAACTATGGCTACACCTTC.

V is TRBV27 and J is TRBJ2-1, with D maybe TRBD1 (6 bases). Between the trimmed V and J ends, which lost 5 bases and 7 bases, there was a span of 18 bases. The CDR3 is 15 residues long. Germline V lookup: CDR1 MNHEY, CDR2 SMNVEV (reference sequence). The CDR3 nucleotides are TGTGCCAGCAGTGCCCGGGACCAAGGGGGAAATGAGCAGTTCTTC. The encoded protein is CASSARDQGGNEQFF.

This clone was counted only a few times. The J gene is TRBJ1-3, the V gene TRBV4-1; D unresolved. This CDR3 is 15 amino acids long. Germline V gene lookup returns CDR1 MGHRA and CDR2 YSYEKL. V was trimmed by 4 bases and J by 0 bases, leaving 10 bases between them. The CDR3 sequence is CASSRDPNSGNTIYF. In DNA, the CDR3 is TGCGCCAGCAGCCGAGACCCCAACTCTGGAAACACCATATATTTT.

This clone came up a few times. For the CDR3, the DNA is TGTGCCTGGAGTCCCCCGACAGGACAGAATCAGCCCCAGCATTTT. Encoded protein: CAWSPPTGQNQPQHF. V and J are TRBV30 and TRBJ1-5; D is possibly TRBD1 (6 bases). V was pared by 2 bases and J by 4 bases, with 15 bases between. The germline CDR1 and CDR2 sequences are GTSNPN and SVGIG (reference sequence). This CDR3 has 15 amino acids. The full variable domain, completed using reference TRBV30 and TRBJ1-5, is SQTIHQWPATLVQPVGSPLSLECTVEGTSNPNLYWYRQAAGRGLQLLFYSVGIGQISSEVPQNLSASRPQDRQFILSSKKLLLSDSGFYLCAWSPPTGQNQPQHFGDGTRLSIL.

The V and J genes are TRBV11-2 and TRBJ2-3; D ambiguous. The CDR3 consists of 13 residues. Germline V CDR1 and CDR2: SGHAT, FQNNGV. V gave up 0 bases and J gave up 5 bases, with 6 bases separating them. CDR3: CASSLDPGDTQYF. The CDR3 DNA sequence: TGTGCCAGCAGCTTAGATCCCGGAGATACGCAGTATTTT.

This sequence joins TRBV25-1 and TRBJ2-5; D might be TRBD1 (5 bases). This CDR3 region has 13 residues. Trimming pared 5 bases from V and 5 bases from J, leaving 12 bases between. CDR1 and CDR2 (germline): MGHDK, SYGVNS. The CDR3 reads CASSLGWGETQYF. The CDR3 DNA sequence: TGTGCCAGCAGTCTCGGTTGGGGCGAGACCCAGTACTTC.

The chain employs TRBV5-1 and TRBJ2-5; either TRBD1 or TRBD2 may supply D (5 bases each). The V end lost 0 bases, the J end lost 7 bases, and 13 bases lay between the germline ends. Germline CDR1 reads SGHRS; CDR2 reads YFSETQ. This CDR3 comprises 14 residues. CDR3 loop: CASSLDEGLGTQYF. The DNA of the CDR3 is TGCGCCAGCAGCTTGGATGAGGGGTTGGGGACCCAGTACTTC.

The chain combines TRBV25-1 with TRBJ1-2; D uncertain. The germline V gene has CDR1 MGHDK and CDR2 SYGVNS. Trimming pared 1 base from V and 13 bases from J, leaving 19 bases between. The CDR3 extends over 14 amino acids. CDR3 protein: CASSEFGTLDRVTF. The CDR3 DNA is TGTGCCAGCAGTGAATTTGGTACTCTTGATCGGGTCACCTTC.

CDR3 nucleotides: TGTGCCATCCTTTCCGGTGGATACGAGCAGTACTTC. It translates to CAILSGGYEQYF. This chain joins TRBV10-3 and TRBJ2-7, with D unresolved. This CDR3 region has 12 residues. V was clipped by 8 bases and J by 4 bases, with 12 bases between them. Germline V CDR1 and CDR2: ENHRY, SYGVKD.

This clone appeared once. Other nucleotide sequences in the sample specify the same CDR3. The genes are TRBV6-5 and TRBJ1-1, with D unclear. CDR1 and CDR2 (germline): MNHEY, SVGAGI. This CDR3 is built from 13 residues. V was shortened by 3 bases and J by 2 bases, with 7 bases between the two germline ends. CDR3 DNA: TGTGCCAGCAGTTATTTGGTTAACACTGAAGCTTTCTTT. Its translation is CASSYLVNTEAFF.

This chain uses TRBV4-1 with TRBJ1-3; no clear D gene. The germline V and J ends were trimmed by 1 base and 0 bases, with 7 bases remaining between them. Germline V CDR1 and CDR2: MGHRA, YSYEKL. CDR3 length: 15 amino acids. The CDR3 reads CASSQALFSGNTIYF. The CDR3 DNA reads TGCGCCAGCAGCCAAGCTCTGTTCTCTGGAAACACCATATATTTT.

V gene TRBV7-9 combines with J gene TRBJ2-2; 10 bases map to TRBD2. V trimming: 5 bases; J trimming: 2 bases; junction bases outside the gene matches: 11. This CDR3 is 18 amino acids long. Per germline, CDR1 SEHNR and CDR2 FQNEAQ (reference sequence). CDR3 sequence (DNA): TGTGCCAGCAGCACACTCCTAGCGGGAGTGGTAAACACCGGGGAGCTGTTTTTT. Translating gives CASSTLLAGVVNTGELFF.

The chain carries TRBV7-3 and TRBJ2-1, with 8 bases identical to TRBD2. Trimming cost V 5 bases and J 7 bases; bases outside gene matches: 10. The CDR3 sequence is 15 residues long. Germline loops: CDR1 SGHTA, CDR2 FQGTGA. CDR3 nucleotide sequence: TGTGCCAGCAGCATTACTAGCGGAGTTGGGAATGAGCAGTTCTTC. Residues: CASSITSGVGNEQFF. Supplemented by reference TRBV7-3 and TRBJ2-1, the full variable domain reads GAGVSQTPSNKVTEKGKYVELRCDPISGHTALYWYRQSLGQGPEFLIYFQGTGAADDSGLPNDRFFAVRPEGSVSTLKIQRTERGDSAVYLCASSITSGVGNEQFFGPGTRLTVL.

The chain has TRBV7-9 and TRBJ2-1; perhaps TRBD2 as D (5 bases). There are 16 residues in the CDR3. Looked up from germline, CDR1 is SEHNR and CDR2 is FQNEAQ (reference sequence). The germline V and J ends were trimmed by 4 bases and 0 bases, with 13 bases remaining between them. CDR3: CASSSRTGSSYNEQFF. DNA of the CDR3: TGTGCCAGCAGCTCGAGGACGGGGAGCTCCTACAATGAGCAGTTCTTC.

CDR3 protein: CASSQSGTGVWYEQYF. The CDR3 DNA sequence: TGCGCCAGCAGCCAGTCCGGGACAGGGGTGTGGTACGAGCAGTACTTC. The chain is built from TRBV4-1 and TRBJ2-7, with 10 bases matching TRBD1. Trimming removed 3 bases from V and 4 bases from J; junction bases left unmatched: 9. This CDR3 has 16 amino acids. Germline values: CDR1 MGHRA, CDR2 YSYEKL.

The chain couples TRBV7-6 to TRBJ2-1, with D perhaps being TRBD1 or TRBD2 (5 bases each). The CDR3 totals 15 residues. Germline lookup yields CDR1 SGHVS and CDR2 FNYEAQ. Trimming left V 4 bases short and J 2 bases short, with 12 bases between. The CDR3 sequence: CASSSRDGPYNEQFF. The CDR3 DNA is TGTGCCAGCAGCTCCCGGGACGGGCCCTACAATGAGCAGTTCTTC.

The V gene is TRBV28, the J gene TRBJ2-7, with D possibly TRBD1 on 6 matching bases. The CDR3 runs to 14 residues. The V gene lost 5 bases and the J gene lost 0 bases, with 11 bases spanning the gap. Looked up from germline, CDR1 is MDHEN and CDR2 is SYDVKM. The CDR3 is CASSRTAYSYEQYF. The CDR3 DNA reads as TGTGCCAGCAGTAGGACAGCCTACTCCTACGAGCAGTACTTC.